This T cell receptor beta chain originates from a study of blood T cell repertoires in COVID-19. The overall study: There were acute and convalescent COVID-19 samples, and they came from the United States, Italy and Spain. In each case, the material was cDNA or gDNA derived from T cells, B-cell-depleted T cells, or PBMCs.

This clone occurred a few times. Trimming stripped 5 bases from V and 0 bases from J, with 11 bases between. The CDR3 covers 16 residues. CDR1 is SNHLY and CDR2 is FYNNEI in the germline V gene. As processed by the authors: Amplification with reference gene primers provided the estimates of nucleated cell counts. Produced via immunoSEQ multiplex PCR; TCRdb's table is partial and in-frame only. V and J calls and clone size follow that table, whereas D and trimming were derived from the DNA. The table includes about 280,000 clones, approximately 85% detected once. Material: peripheral blood. V is TRBV2 and J is TRBJ2-6; D remains unclear. The source of this sequence is a man younger than 30 with active or convalescent COVID-19. CDR3 DNA sequence: TGTGCCAGCAGTCTAGAACGAGGCTCTGGGGCCAACGTCCTGACTTTC. It translates to CASSLERGSGANVLTF.